Reported below is one TCR beta chain. This sample stems from a study of blood T cell repertoires in COVID-19. Shortly before study entry, within 2 weeks, exposed participants had met a COVID-19 case. Germline values: CDR1 MDHEN, CDR2 SYDVKM. The CDR3 is made up of 16 amino acids. Trimming removed 2 bases from V and 4 bases from J; junction bases left unmatched: 10. Per the original methods: Scientists estimated how many nucleated cells there were by amplifying reference gene primers. Sequenced by immunoSEQ multiplex PCR; TCRdb stores in-frame clones only, minus some. V and J calls and clone size are copied from that table; D and trimming were computed from the DNA. Of about 430,000 clones listed, around nine tenths are singletons.

Sequencing was carried out using PBMCs or T cells enriched from blood (not recorded which). The TCR was taken from a young woman who had been exposed to COVID-19. The V and J genes are TRBV28 and TRBJ2-7; 8 positions agree with TRBD2. The CDR3 reads CASSLVGSSGPYEQYF. As DNA, the CDR3 is TGTGCCAGCAGTTTAGTCGGCTCTAGCGGGCCGTACGAGCAGTACTTC. The full variable domain, rest sourced from reference TRBV28 and TRBJ2-7, is DVKVTQSSRYLVKRTGEKVFLECVQDMDHENMFWYRQDPGLGLRLIYFSYDVKMKEKGDIPEGYSVSREKKERFSLILESASTNQTSMYLCASSLVGSSGPYEQYFGPGTRLTVT.